This TCR beta chain appears in the sequencing data of a study of a mutant IDH1 vaccine in newly diagnosed glioma. About the study: There were approximately 62% males and approximately 38% females among treated patients, whose mean age was roughly 40 years.

This CDR3 has 15 residues. V dropped 2 bases and J dropped 0 bases, with 7 bases sitting between them. Germline lookup yields CDR1 MNHEY and CDR2 SVGAGI. This clone was counted a single time. Its cognate antigen is unknown. Time point reported: week 35, safety follow-up. Each dose delivered 300 ug of mutant IDH1 20-mer peptide subcutaneously with imiquimod. TCRdb's table, derived via immunoSEQ multiplex PCR, lists solely in-frame clones and lacks some. Of tens of thousands of clones listed, about 90% are singletons. This sample comprised PBMCs, obtained from a glioma patient whose treatment included an IDH1 peptide vaccine. This TCR derives from a middle-aged man with glioma. V gene TRBV6-5 combines with J gene TRBJ1-4; D is unclear. CDR3 sequence (DNA): TGTGCCAGCAGTTACCACAGACCAACTAATGAAAAACTGTTTTTT. Translation: CASSYHRPTNEKLFF.